The clone carrying this T cell receptor (beta chain) was detected only a few times. The antigen remains unidentified. The CDR3 contains 17 residues. Germline loops: CDR1 MGHRA, CDR2 YSYEKL. Trimming took 0 bases from V and 0 from J, leaving 14 bases between them. These data originate in a study of response to subunit inactivated influenza vaccine. Study-level findings and limits: With each seasonal influenza vaccination, the authors suggested, few new T cells are recruited.

Using its own MiXCR run on the RT-PCR reads, TCRdb lists one record per CDR3 protein. This table holds 630,000 or so distinct CDR3 sequences, approximately 14% found once. The chain uses TRBV4-1 and TRBJ1-1, with D perhaps matching TRBD1 (6 bases). Material: PBMCs from blood, obtained 12 days after vaccination. This receptor was taken from a man aged 45-60 years who received an inactivated influenza vaccine. The chain's CDR3 is CASSQDRGQTVNTEAFF. The CDR3 coding sequence is TGCGCCAGCAGCCAAGACAGGGGACAAACCGTGAACACTGAAGCTTTCTTT.